This T cell receptor beta chain was profiled in a study of T cells in tumors after PD-1 blockade. Sequencing used immunoSEQ multiplex PCR; TCRdb keeps in-frame clones, though not all of them. The sample carries 45,000 or so clones, around 85% recorded once. V lost 4 bases and J lost 0; bases outside the gene matches: 5. Germline values: CDR1 SGDLS, CDR2 YYNGEE. CDR3 length: 16 amino acids. Sequencing used PBMCs, obtained before anti-PD-1 therapy. The chain is built from TRBV9 and TRBJ2-3; 10 bases fit TRBD2. The TCR sequence derives from a human donor with advanced basal cell or squamous cell carcinoma (not recorded which). The CDR3 nucleotides read TGTGCCAGCAGCATCGGACTAGCGGCTAGCACAGATACGCAGTATTTT. This gives the protein CASSIGLAASTDTQYF.